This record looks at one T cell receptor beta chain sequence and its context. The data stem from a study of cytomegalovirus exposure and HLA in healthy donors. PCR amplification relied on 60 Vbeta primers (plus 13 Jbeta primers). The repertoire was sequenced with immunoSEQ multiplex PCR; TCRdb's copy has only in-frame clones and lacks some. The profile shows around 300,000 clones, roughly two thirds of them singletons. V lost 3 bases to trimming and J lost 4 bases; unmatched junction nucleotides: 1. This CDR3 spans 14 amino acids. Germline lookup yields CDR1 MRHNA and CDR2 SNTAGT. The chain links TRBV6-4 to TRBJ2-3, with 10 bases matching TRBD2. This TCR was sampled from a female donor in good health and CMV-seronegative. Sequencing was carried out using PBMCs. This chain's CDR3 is CASSDLAGADTQYF. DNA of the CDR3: TGTGCCAGCAGTGATCTAGCGGGAGCAGATACGCAGTATTTT.